Listed here are 23 T cell receptor beta chains from one sample, sequenced in a study of Graves' ophthalmopathy and Graves' hyperthyroidism. Amplified TCR beta CDR3 regions were obtained using RNA transcripts as template. First-round RT-PCR employed HTBI primers, with a second-round multiplex PCR after it. Via MiXCR, TCRdb re-called the multiplex PCR reads, giving one row per CDR3 protein. The sample has over a million distinct CDR3 sequences, 35% to 40% seen once. Sequenced input: peripheral blood or thyroid tissue (not recorded which). All receptors come from an adult man with Graves' hyperthyroidism.

This clonotype was seen repeatedly, ten times or more. The chain uses TRBV7-2 and TRBJ1-4; the D gene is possibly TRBD1 (5 bases). This CDR3 spans 13 amino acids. Trimming left V 5 bases short and J 7 bases short, with 11 bases between. Per germline, CDR1 SGHTA and CDR2 FQGNSA. CDR3 bases: TGTGCCAGCAGCATTGGACAACCTGAAAAACTGTTTTTT. Translated: CASSIGQPEKLFF.

About this clonotype: A much larger clone differs by one base, so this may be a read error. V and J are TRBV7-2 and TRBJ1-4; a possible D gene is TRBD1 (5 bases). Trimming removed 5 bases at V and 5 bases at J, with 15 bases between. Germline loops: CDR1 SGHTA, CDR2 FQGNSA. The CDR3 extends over 15 amino acids. CDR3 nucleotide sequence: TGTGCCAGCAGCCCACGACGACAGTCGAATGAAAAACTGTTTTTT. This gives the protein CASSPRRQSNEKLFF.

V gene TRBV5-5 combines with J gene TRBJ1-2; D not certain. There are 13 residues in the CDR3. Trimming pared 3 bases from V and 9 bases from J, leaving 15 bases between. Germline V CDR1 and CDR2: SGHKS, YYEKEE (reference sequence). The CDR3 is CASSSGPETSYTF. DNA of the CDR3: TGTGCCAGCAGCTCTGGACCGGAGACTAGCTACACCTTC.

This chain links TRBV29-1 with TRBJ1-1; 10 nucleotides line up with TRBD1. Looked up from germline, CDR1 is SQVTM and CDR2 is ANQGSEA. The CDR3 extends over 14 amino acids. The CDR3 loop is CRRDRGQENTEAFF. DNA of the CDR3: TGCAGGCGAGACAGGGGGCAGGAGAACACTGAAGCTTTCTTT.

V usage is TRBV6-5 and J usage is TRBJ2-5; no definite D call. Germline CDR1 MNHEY, CDR2 SVGAGI. The V end was cut by 5 bases, the J end by 5 bases, with 15 bases between. This CDR3 region has 14 residues. CDR3 amino acids: CASSPVTPVETQYF. The CDR3 bases are TGTGCCAGCAGTCCAGTGACCCCCGTGGAGACCCAGTACTTC.

This clonotype was counted many times. The V and J genes are TRBV29-1 and TRBJ1-2; 12 bases map to TRBD1. The CDR3 is 13 amino acids. CDR1 SQVTM and CDR2 ANQGSEA come from the germline V gene. V dropped 7 bases and J dropped 8; count of bases not matched to a gene: 8. CDR3 nucleotides: TGCAGCGCCGGGACAGGGGGCTTTAGGGGCTACACCTTC. Amino acid sequence: CSAGTGGFRGYTF.

The chain employs TRBV4-1 and TRBJ2-5; 12 bases are shared with TRBD1. After removal of 1 base from V and 5 bases from J, the junction contained 5 bases not matched to a gene. Germline lookup yields CDR1 MGHRA and CDR2 YSYEKL. The CDR3 is 16 amino acids. The CDR3 region is CASSQGDRGRGETQYF. CDR3 in DNA: TGCGCCAGCAGCCAAGGGGACAGGGGGCGAGGGGAGACCCAGTACTTC.

This sequence joins TRBV20-1 and TRBJ2-5; 10 nucleotides line up with TRBD2. The CDR3 runs 15 residues. Germline CDR1 DFQATT, CDR2 SNEGSKA (reference sequence). The CDR3 is CRDITSGTYQETQYF. The DNA for the CDR3 is TGCAGAGACATAACTAGCGGGACCTACCAAGAGACCCAGTACTTC.

The V and J genes are TRBV28 and TRBJ2-7, with a tentative D call TRBD2 (6 bases). This CDR3 contains 14 residues. V lost 7 bases to trimming and J lost 0 bases, with 13 bases between them. The germline CDR1 and CDR2 sequences are MDHEN and SYDVKM. The CDR3 spells CASTWGTLSYEQYF. The CDR3 DNA reads as TGTGCCAGCACCTGGGGGACTCTCTCCTACGAGCAGTACTTC.

This clonotype was detected many times. V usage is TRBV7-9 and J usage is TRBJ2-6, with D unclear. The CDR3 loop spans 14 amino acids. The germline V gene has CDR1 SEHNR and CDR2 FQNEAQ (reference sequence). Trimming took off 6 bases at V and 0 bases at J, with 6 bases between the two ends. The CDR3 is CASRVGSGANVLTF. The CDR3, as DNA: TGTGCCAGCAGGGTAGGCTCTGGGGCCAACGTCCTGACTTTC.

This clonotype came up a few times. The V and J genes are TRBV2 and TRBJ1-1; D not resolved. Trimming took off 8 bases at V and 9 bases at J, with 16 bases between the two ends. This CDR3 is 12 amino acids long. CDR1 and CDR2 from the germline V gene are SNHLY and FYNNEI. CDR3 protein: CASSAPPDQAFF. In DNA form, the CDR3 reads TGTGCCAGCTCGGCCCCGCCCGACCAAGCTTTCTTT.

This clonotype was detected a few times. V is TRBV29-1 and J is TRBJ2-3, with D perhaps matching TRBD2 (6 bases). Germline V gives CDR1 SQVTM, CDR2 ANQGSEA. This CDR3 contains 14 residues. V shed 4 bases and J shed 10 bases, with 21 bases lying between them. The CDR3 DNA is TGCAGCGTTGTCCCCCGTAGTAGCGGAATAGCGCAGTATTTT. It translates to CSVVPRSSGIAQYF.

This clonotype was observed at least ten times. The V gene is TRBV5-1, the J gene TRBJ1-3; D perhaps matches TRBD1 (5 bases). Trimming left V 3 bases short and J 0 bases short, with 10 bases between. Germline-derived CDR1 and CDR2 are SGHRS and YFSETQ. CDR3 length: 15 amino acids. CDR3 nucleotides: TGCGCCAGCAGCTCCGACAGAGACTCTGGAAACACCATATATTTT. As protein: CASSSDRDSGNTIYF.

The gene calls are TRBV29-1 and TRBJ1-2; the match to TRBD1 covers 8 bases. Germline CDR1 is SQVTM and CDR2 is ANQGSEA. This CDR3 has 12 amino acids. CDR3 in amino acids: CSRTGTLYGYTF. In DNA form, the CDR3 reads TGCAGTCGGACAGGGACTCTTTATGGCTACACCTTC.

This chain connects TRBV7-6 to TRBJ2-7; 7 positions match TRBD1. V lost 4 bases, J lost 5 bases, and 11 bases stayed unmatched. This CDR3 comprises 15 residues. CDR1 is SGHVS and CDR2 is FNYEAQ in the germline V gene. The CDR3 DNA sequence: TGTGCCAGCAGCTCAACAGGGACAGAGAGCCACGAGCAGTACTTC. It translates to CASSSTGTESHEQYF.

This clonotype was detected many times. This chain joins TRBV7-8 and TRBJ2-5; D gene unclear. The CDR3 consists of 12 residues. Looked up from germline, CDR1 is SGHVS and CDR2 is FQNEAQ. Trimming took 5 bases from V and 5 from J, leaving 9 bases between them. The chain's CDR3 is CASSPVTETQYF. The DNA of the CDR3 is TGTGCCAGCAGCCCCGTCACGGAGACCCAGTACTTC.

The V call is TRBV10-3, the J call TRBJ2-2; TRBD2 agrees at 10 bases. The CDR3 contains 17 residues. J lost 7 bases, V lost 4 bases, and 12 bases had no gene match. CDR1 and CDR2 (germline): ENHRY, SYGVKD. CDR3 in DNA: TGTGCCATCAGTGCCGACAGCGGGAGGGCCTCGGGCGGGGAGCTGTTTTTT. Its translation: CAISADSGRASGGELFF.

At least ten counts were recorded for this clonotype. The chain is built from TRBV7-2 and TRBJ2-7; TRBD1 agrees at 10 bases. CDR1 is SGHTA and CDR2 is FQGNSA in the germline V gene. Trimming cost V 2 bases and J 5 bases; bases outside gene matches: 6. The CDR3 consists of 15 residues. The CDR3 nucleotides read TGTGCCAGCAGCTTAACGGGACAGGGGTCTCACGAGCAGTACTTC. Its protein is CASSLTGQGSHEQYF.

This clonotype appeared many times. V and J are TRBV10-1 and TRBJ2-2; no definite D call. The CDR3 has 15 amino acids. In germline, CDR1 is WNHNN, CDR2 SYGVQD (reference sequence). V lost 2 bases, J lost 0 bases, and 7 bases lay in between. The CDR3 DNA reads as TGCGCCAGCAGTGAGAACACCGCGAACACCGGGGAGCTGTTTTTT. It yields the protein CASSENTANTGELFF.

V gene TRBV7-9 combines with J gene TRBJ2-5; weak D call: TRBD1 (5 bases). Germline V CDR1 and CDR2: SEHNR, FQNEAQ (reference sequence). The germline V and J ends were trimmed by 5 bases and 1 base, with 17 bases remaining between them. This CDR3 is 16 amino acids long. The CDR3 bases are TGTGCCAGCAGCCAAGTCGACCAGGGTCCCCAAGAGACCCAGTACTTC. It yields the protein CASSQVDQGPQETQYF. The full variable domain, rest sourced from reference TRBV7-9 and TRBJ2-5, is DTGVSQNPRHKITKRGQNVTFRCDPISEHNRLYWYRQTLGQGPEFLTYFQNEAQLEKSRLLSDRFSAERPKGSFSTLEIQRTEQGDSAMYLCASSQVDQGPQETQYFGPGTRLLVL.

In the case of this clonotype: This clone may be a read error of a much larger clone one base away. The chain uses TRBV7-2 and TRBJ1-5; D call uncertain. Germline V gives CDR1 SGHTA, CDR2 FQGNSA. V lost 6 bases, J lost 4 bases, and 19 bases lay in between. This CDR3 is 16 amino acids long. The CDR3, as DNA: TGTGCCAGCAGACCATGGCTACCTCAAGCAAATCAGCCCCAGCATTTT. Translating gives CASRPWLPQANQPQHF.

This clonotype occurred a few times. The rearrangement links TRBV19 to TRBJ1-5; no reliable D call. V dropped 4 bases and J dropped 0 bases, with 10 bases sitting between them. Germline CDR1 reads LNHDA; CDR2 reads SQIVND (reference sequence). The CDR3 is 15 residues long. The chain's CDR3 is CASSKRTNSNQPQHF. CDR3 in DNA: TGTGCCAGTAGTAAAAGAACTAATAGCAATCAGCCCCAGCATTTT.

This clonotype was recorded many times. The chain carries TRBV7-3 and TRBJ2-2, with 7 bases that match TRBD2. The CDR3 runs 17 residues. V was pared by 5 bases and J by 6 bases, with 15 bases of the junction left unmatched. The germline CDR1 and CDR2 sequences are SGHTA and FQGTGA. In nucleotides, the CDR3 is TGTGCCAGCAGCCCCCAAGGCGGGAGCCCCTACGCCGGGGAGCTGTTTTTT. Translated: CASSPQGGSPYAGELFF. The full variable domain, its missing parts supplied by reference TRBV7-3 and TRBJ2-2, is GAGVSQTPSNKVTEKGKYVELRCDPISGHTALYWYRQSLGQGPEFLIYFQGTGAADDSGLPNDRFFAVRPEGSVSTLKIQRTERGDSAVYLCASSPQGGSPYAGELFFGEGSRLTVL.